What follows are 24 T cell receptor beta chains derived from one specimen sequenced in a study of T cell changes during pregnancy in multiple sclerosis. The assay was immunoSEQ multiplex PCR, and TCRdb's table has in-frame clones only and misses some. The profile shows under 70,000 clones, roughly nine tenths of them singletons. The sequencing here drew on peripheral blood, taken in the third trimester of pregnancy. Receptor source: a female donor in good health, enrolled as a control in a pregnancy study.

The chain is built from TRBV27 and TRBJ1-2; perhaps TRBD1 as D (6 bases). The germline CDR1 and CDR2 sequences are MNHEY and SMNVEV (reference sequence). V lost 11 bases and J 5 bases, leaving 18 bases between the germline ends. The CDR3 has 13 residues. DNA of the CDR3: TGTGCCGCCGGGAGGGGGGGTCGGTATGGCTACACCTTC. This gives the protein CAAGRGGRYGYTF.

This rearrangement joins TRBV5-6 to TRBJ2-3, with TRBD1 as a possible D gene (5 bases). Looked up from germline, CDR1 is SGHDT and CDR2 is YYEEEE. This CDR3 comprises 12 residues. V was shortened by 3 bases and J by 5 bases, with 7 bases between the two germline ends. The CDR3 DNA is TGTGCCAGCAGCTGGGGCGGAGATACGCAGTATTTT. As protein: CASSWGGDTQYF.

V and J are TRBV6-5 and TRBJ2-2, with D tentatively TRBD2 (6 bases). This CDR3 has 14 residues. Deletions cut 6 bases from V and 2 bases from J, with 10 bases between. CDR1 and CDR2 (germline): MNHEY, SVGAGI. CDR3 bases: TGTGCCAGCAGCCTGGGACTTAACACCGGGGAGCTGTTTTTT. Translation gives CASSLGLNTGELFF.

The chain has TRBV19 and TRBJ2-2; possible D gene TRBD2, 6 bases. The CDR3 spans 17 residues. Germline loops: CDR1 LNHDA, CDR2 SQIVND (reference sequence). Trimming left V 0 bases short and J 1 base short, with 12 bases between. The CDR3 sequence: CASSIDRLARNTGELFF. The CDR3 coding sequence is TGTGCCAGTAGTATAGATCGGCTAGCGAGGAACACCGGGGAGCTGTTTTTT.

The chain links TRBV6-7 to TRBJ2-3; 8 nucleotides line up with TRBD2. TRBV6-7 is sorted into the ORF group, with uncertain function. V shed 0 bases and J 0 bases; nucleotides not matched to a gene: 23. CDR3 length equals 23 residues. CDR3 loop: CASSYSRKIAGGLGEPSTDTQYF. In DNA, the CDR3 is TGTGCCAGCAGTTACTCTCGAAAAATAGCCGGGGGACTAGGAGAGCCTAGCACAGATACGCAGTATTTT.

This chain connects TRBV30 to TRBJ1-2; TRBD1 might be the D (6 bases). V was pared by 4 bases and J by 8 bases, with 17 bases between. Germline assignment: CDR1 GTSNPN and CDR2 SVGIG (reference sequence). The CDR3 has 13 residues. In DNA, the CDR3 is TGTGCCTGGACCCCGACCCTGACAGGAGGCTACACCTTC. Protein product: CAWTPTLTGGYTF.

In this sample, this clone turned up once. This chain uses TRBV28 with TRBJ1-3; D is ambiguous. The germline V and J ends were trimmed by 10 bases and 0 bases, with 4 bases remaining between them. The length of the CDR3 is 11 residues. Germline-derived CDR1 and CDR2 are MDHEN and SYDVKM. CDR3 amino acids: CATVSGNTIYF. The CDR3 bases are TGTGCCACCGTCTCTGGAAACACCATATATTTT. Together with reference TRBV28 and TRBJ1-3, the CDR3 gives the full variable domain: DVKVTQSSRYLVKRTGEKVFLECVQDMDHENMFWYRQDPGLGLRLIYFSYDVKMKEKGDIPEGYSVSREKKERFSLILESASTNQTSMYLCATVSGNTIYFGEGSWLTVV.

The rearrangement joins TRBV7-9 to TRBJ1-3, with D maybe TRBD1 (6 bases). V lost 2 bases and J 4 bases, leaving 15 bases between the germline ends. The CDR3 consists of 16 residues. Germline CDR1 is SEHNR and CDR2 is FQNEAQ (reference sequence). The CDR3 loop is CASSLQGTMGGNTIYF. The CDR3 DNA sequence: TGTGCCAGCAGCTTACAGGGGACAATGGGAGGAAACACCATATATTTT. The full variable domain, rest sourced from reference TRBV7-9 and TRBJ1-3, is DTGVSQNPRHKITKRGQNVTFRCDPISEHNRLYWYRQTLGQGPEFLTYFQNEAQLEKSRLLSDRFSAERPKGSFSTLEIQRTEQGDSAMYLCASSLQGTMGGNTIYFGEGSWLTVV.

The rearrangement joins TRBV6-5 to TRBJ2-3, with no clear D. The CDR3 length is 15 residues. CDR1 and CDR2 from the germline V gene are MNHEY and SVGAGI. Trimming removed 4 bases at V and 3 bases at J, with 14 bases between. As DNA, the CDR3 is TGTGCCAGCAGTTCCCTGTCGTTACGGACAGATACGCAGTATTTT. Encoded protein: CASSSLSLRTDTQYF.

The gene calls are TRBV18 and TRBJ1-2, with 7 bases fitting TRBD1. Germline CDR1 and CDR2: KGHSH and LQKENI. With V trimmed by 3 bases and J by 3 bases, 4 bases remained unmatched. The CDR3 contains 14 residues. The CDR3 sequence is CASSPGQTYYGYTF. The DNA for the CDR3 is TGTGCCAGCTCACCGGGACAGACTTACTATGGCTACACCTTC.

The chain employs TRBV19 and TRBJ1-3; 8 bases are a match to TRBD1. The ends lost 5 bases at V and 0 bases at J; junction bases unmatched: 6. Germline V CDR1 and CDR2: LNHDA, SQIVND (reference sequence). The CDR3 has 16 amino acids. Here the CDR3 DNA reads TGTGCCAGTAGTGTACGACAGGGGCTCTCTGGAAACACCATATATTTT. Translation: CASSVRQGLSGNTIYF.

The rearrangement joins TRBV7-2 to TRBJ2-5; a possible D gene is TRBD1 (6 bases). V was trimmed by 5 bases and J by 10 bases, leaving 26 bases between them. The CDR3 contains 16 residues. Germline loops: CDR1 SGHTA, CDR2 FQGNSA. The CDR3 nucleotides read TGTGCCAGCAGCCAGACATTGGCAGGGACACACGGTGGCCAGTACTTC. Protein product: CASSQTLAGTHGGQYF.

The rearrangement uses TRBV28 and TRBJ1-4; maybe TRBD1 (6 bases). This CDR3 spans 15 amino acids. CDR1 and CDR2 from the germline V gene are MDHEN and SYDVKM. V was shortened by 4 bases and J by 7 bases, with 16 bases between the two germline ends. In DNA form, the CDR3 reads TGTGCCAGCAGTTCGGCGGAAGGGACACCTGAAAAACTGTTTTTT. Its protein is CASSSAEGTPEKLFF.

Sample share makes this clone medium-sized. This CDR3 reads CASSISGQGASYEQYF. The CDR3 region has the DNA TGTGCCAGTAGTATTTCAGGACAGGGGGCATCCTACGAGCAGTACTTC. This chain joins TRBV19 and TRBJ2-7, with TRBD1 matching over 11 bases. Looked up from germline, CDR1 is LNHDA and CDR2 is SQIVND (reference sequence). V gave up 3 bases and J gave up 1 base; unmatched junction bases: 5. The CDR3 length is 16 residues.

The rearrangement links TRBV7-8 to TRBJ2-1, with 10 bases matching TRBD2. The J segment lost 4 bases and the V segment lost 1 base, leaving 10 bases of the junction unmatched. In germline, CDR1 is SGHVS, CDR2 FQNEAQ. The CDR3 has 18 amino acids. CDR3 region: CASSLVPSSGGAYNEQFF. The CDR3 nucleotides are TGTGCCAGCAGCTTAGTTCCGTCAAGCGGGGGGGCTTACAATGAGCAGTTCTTC. Looking up the rest from reference TRBV7-8 and TRBJ2-1 gives the full variable domain: GAGVSQSPRYKVAKRGQDVALRCDPISGHVSLFWYQQALGQGPEFLTYFQNEAQLDKSGLPSDRFFAERPEGSVSTLKIQRTQQEDSAVYLCASSLVPSSGGAYNEQFFGPGTRLTVL.

V is TRBV19 and J is TRBJ1-2; 12 bases fit TRBD1. The trim removed 6 bases at V and 2 bases at J, leaving 4 bases unmatched. The CDR3 is 15 residues long. Per germline, CDR1 LNHDA and CDR2 SQIVND (reference sequence). The CDR3 DNA sequence: TGTGCCAGTAGCCGGGACAGGGGGCTCAACTATGGCTACACCTTC. Translating gives CASSRDRGLNYGYTF. Looking up the rest from reference TRBV19 and TRBJ1-2 gives the full variable domain: DGGITQSPKYLFRKEGQNVTLSCEQNLNHDAMYWYRQDPGQGLRLIYYSQIVNDFQKGDIAEGYSVSREKKESFPLTVTSAQKNPTAFYLCASSRDRGLNYGYTFGSGTRLTVV.

The chain has TRBV5-1 and TRBJ1-5, with 7 bases matching TRBD1. This CDR3 spans 14 amino acids. The germline CDR1 and CDR2 sequences are SGHRS and YFSETQ. Trimming removed 3 bases from V and 2 bases from J; junction bases left unmatched: 2. CDR3 nucleotide sequence: TGCGCCAGCAGCTATACAGGGGGCAATCAGCCCCAGCATTTT. Translating it yields CASSYTGGNQPQHF.

The chain recombines TRBV6-1 with TRBJ1-5, with D maybe TRBD1 (6 bases). The CDR3 extends over 15 amino acids. CDR1 is MNHNS, CDR2 SASEGT, per germline. Deletions cut 5 bases from V and 0 bases from J, with 11 bases between. CDR3 sequence: CASSSQGFSNQPQHF. The CDR3 DNA reads TGTGCCAGCAGTTCACAGGGTTTTAGCAATCAGCCCCAGCATTTT.

V usage is TRBV6-4 and J usage is TRBJ2-2; perhaps TRBD2 as D (6 bases). CDR3 size: 13 residues. Trimming removed 2 bases at V and 6 bases at J, with 7 bases between. Germline V lookup: CDR1 MRHNA, CDR2 SNTAGT. The CDR3 loop is CASSDGEAGELFF. The CDR3 coding sequence is TGTGCCAGCAGTGACGGGGAGGCCGGGGAGCTGTTTTTT.

The J gene is TRBJ2-5, the V gene TRBV6-1, with D possibly matching TRBD2 (7 bases). V dropped 3 bases and J dropped 10 bases, with 18 bases sitting between them. The CDR3 sequence is 14 residues long. Germline loops: CDR1 MNHNS, CDR2 SASEGT. The CDR3 here is CASSDRPGGKDQYF. The CDR3 DNA is TGTGCCAGCAGTGATCGGCCGGGGGGCAAGGACCAGTACTTC.

The chain has TRBV7-2 and TRBJ2-5; TRBD2 is a possible D gene (6 bases). The length of the CDR3 is 14 residues. The germline V and J ends were trimmed by 6 bases and 7 bases, with 18 bases remaining between them. CDR1 and CDR2 from the germline V gene are SGHTA and FQGNSA. The CDR3, as DNA: TGTGCCAGCAGTGAGGAGGGTTCTCGCGGGACCCAGTACTTC. This sequence encodes CASSEEGSRGTQYF.

This clone came up once. This chain uses TRBV30 with TRBJ2-1; 13 nucleotides align to TRBD2. The CDR3 has 16 amino acids. Germline V lookup: CDR1 GTSNPN, CDR2 SVGIG (reference sequence). V was pared by 7 bases and J by 7 bases, with 13 bases of the junction left unmatched. CDR3 bases: TGTGCCTTCTCCCCTCAACTAGCGGGGGGGCGTAATGAGCAGTTCTTC. Translating gives CAFSPQLAGGRNEQFF.

The chain carries TRBV27 and TRBJ1-4; weak D call: TRBD1 (6 bases). CDR1 is MNHEY and CDR2 is SMNVEV in the germline V gene (reference sequence). The V end was cut by 3 bases, the J end by 10 bases, with 15 bases between. This CDR3 is built from 14 residues. CDR3 sequence reads: CASSFLTGQLKLFF. In nucleotides, the CDR3 is TGTGCCAGCAGTTTTTTAACTGGACAGTTAAAACTGTTTTTT.

The chain has TRBV21-1 and TRBJ2-7; TRBD1, the D gene given by the table, was not confirmed from the DNA. TRBV21-1 is termed a pseudogene. CDR3 length equals 14 residues. The CDR3 sequence is CASSTGDRRHEQYF. The DNA for the CDR3 is TGTGCCAGCAGCACTGGGGACAGGAGGCACGAGCAGTACTTC.